The subject of this entry is one TCR beta chain. CDR1 is MNHNS and CDR2 is SASEGT in the germline V gene. V lost 2 bases, J lost 6 bases, and 6 bases stayed unmatched. The CDR3 consists of 15 residues. This sample was included in a study of blood T cell repertoires in COVID-19. Assay: immunoSEQ multiplex PCR; the TCRdb copy retains only in-frame clones and omits some. The data show fewer than 200,000 clones, approximately 84% seen once. The rearrangement uses TRBV6-1 and TRBJ1-2; 10 nucleotides align to TRBD1. The TCR was taken from a woman aged 55-69 years with COVID-19, enrolled during active disease. Sequences were obtained from peripheral blood. The CDR3 DNA reads TGTGCCAGCAGTGAAATGACAGGGGGCCCGGATGGCTACACCTTC. This encodes CASSEMTGGPDGYTF.